What follows are 28 T cell receptor beta chains derived from one specimen sequenced in a study of cytomegalovirus exposure and HLA in healthy donors. This PCR relied on a set of 60 Vbeta primers and 13 Jbeta primers. Using immunoSEQ multiplex PCR, the repertoire was profiled, and TCRdb retains in-frame clones only, with some absent. The repertoire holds tens of thousands of clones, with roughly 63% as singletons. Sequencing was carried out using PBMCs. The source of these receptors is a woman aged 45-65 years in good health and CMV-seropositive.

The DNA for the CDR3 is TGTGCCAGCAGCCCAAGCGATAATTCACCCCTCCACTTT. Translation: CASSPSDNSPLHF. The chain carries TRBV7-6 and TRBJ1-6; D unresolved. CDR3 length: 13 amino acids. V dropped 5 bases and J dropped 5 bases, with 7 bases sitting between them. Germline V gives CDR1 SGHVS, CDR2 FNYEAQ.

This clone was seen a few times. V and J are TRBV7-9 and TRBJ2-5; 7 bases line up with TRBD1. The J call is doubtful: the DNA matches TRBJ2-7 better. The CDR3 totals 16 residues. Germline loops: CDR1 SEHNR, CDR2 FQNEAQ (reference sequence). The CDR3 protein is CASSPRQGRSSYEQYF. Written as DNA, the CDR3 is TGTGCCAGCAGCCCCAGACAGGGAAGGTCCTCCTACGAGCAGTACTTC.

This clone was counted a few times. The J gene is TRBJ2-1, the V gene TRBV6-5; 7 bases align to TRBD1. The CDR3 consists of 14 residues. Unmatched junction bases numbered 10, after V lost 5 bases and J lost 9 bases. Germline V gene data show CDR1 as MNHEY and CDR2 as SVGAGI. The DNA for the CDR3 is TGTGCCAGCAGTCCCCGGGACAGATTTAGTGAGCAGTTCTTC. Translated: CASSPRDRFSEQFF.

About this clone: Other nucleotide sequences from this sample produce the same CDR3. The J gene is TRBJ2-1, the V gene TRBV9, with D possibly matching TRBD2 (6 bases). Trimming took 0 bases from V and 4 from J, leaving 11 bases between them. Germline V gene data show CDR1 as SGDLS and CDR2 as YYNGEE. The CDR3 spans 15 residues. CDR3 loop: CASSVGGEVYNEQFF. The CDR3 DNA reads TGTGCCAGCAGCGTAGGGGGGGAGGTTTACAATGAGCAGTTCTTC.

The gene calls are TRBV14 and TRBJ2-4; TRBD2 might be the D (6 bases). V lost 2 bases and J lost 9, with 17 bases in between. The CDR3 has 15 amino acids. In germline, CDR1 is SGHDN, CDR2 FVKESK. This CDR3 is CASSQNSGRDSIQYF. The DNA of the CDR3 is TGTGCCAGCAGCCAAAATAGTGGGCGGGATAGCATTCAGTACTTC.

V usage is TRBV30 and J usage is TRBJ1-4; 7 nucleotides align to TRBD1. J was trimmed by 2 bases and V by 3 bases; bases with no gene match: 3. Germline CDR1 GTSNPN, CDR2 SVGIG (reference sequence). The CDR3 runs 14 residues. CDR3 nucleotides: TGTGCCTGGAGGCAGACAGGGACTAATGAAAAACTGTTTTTT. Translated: CAWRQTGTNEKLFF.

The gene calls are TRBV6-6 and TRBJ1-5, with a tentative D call TRBD1 (6 bases). Germline loops: CDR1 MNHNY, CDR2 SVGAGI (reference sequence). V was cut by 0 bases and J by 5 bases, with 11 bases left in between. CDR3 length: 15 residues. CDR3 bases: TGTGCCAGCAGTTACTCGAGCGCAGGGGATCAGCCCCAGCATTTT. Its protein is CASSYSSAGDQPQHF.

The chain is built from TRBV2 and TRBJ1-3, with D perhaps matching TRBD1 (5 bases). CDR3 length equals 15 residues. V was shortened by 8 bases and J by 0 bases, with 14 bases between the two germline ends. CDR1 is SNHLY and CDR2 is FYNNEI in the germline V gene. In DNA form, the CDR3 reads TGTGCCAGCCGCTCAGGGTCTACCTCTGGAAACACCATATATTTT. It yields the protein CASRSGSTSGNTIYF.

V gene TRBV28 combines with J gene TRBJ2-7; 7 bases agree with TRBD2. CDR3 length: 16 residues. Trimming removed 9 bases from V and 1 base from J; junction bases left unmatched: 15. Per germline, CDR1 MDHEN and CDR2 SYDVKM. The DNA of the CDR3 is TGTGCCAGTCAATATGTCGTGGGCGGGGGATCCTACGAGCAGTACTTC. It encodes CASQYVVGGGSYEQYF.

The chain couples TRBV5-1 to TRBJ2-7; possibly TRBD1 for D (5 bases). In germline, CDR1 is SGHRS, CDR2 YFSETQ. The CDR3 is 13 residues long. The germline V and J ends were trimmed by 1 base and 4 bases, with 9 bases remaining between them. The CDR3 bases are TGCGCCAGCAGCTTGCTCGACAGTTACGAGCAGTACTTC. Encoded protein: CASSLLDSYEQYF.

The genes are TRBV9 and TRBJ2-3, with D possibly TRBD1 on 6 matching bases. Germline V gene lookup returns CDR1 SGDLS and CDR2 YYNGEE. The ends were cut back, 4 bases at V and 4 bases at J, with 13 bases in the middle. The CDR3 spans 14 residues. As DNA, the CDR3 is TGTGCCAGCAGCCCTGGACCAGGGGCAGATACGCAGTATTTT. Its translation is CASSPGPGADTQYF.

V is TRBV5-1 and J is TRBJ2-2; D is unclear. The CDR3 has 15 amino acids. Germline assignment: CDR1 SGHRS and CDR2 YFSETQ. V lost 0 bases and J 2 bases, leaving 8 bases between the germline ends. CDR3 amino acids: CASSLVATNTGELFF. The CDR3 region has the DNA TGCGCCAGCAGCTTGGTGGCAACCAACACCGGGGAGCTGTTTTTT.

The CDR3 spells CASSTGLVDETQYF. DNA for the CDR3: TGCGCCAGCAGCACCGGACTAGTAGACGAGACCCAGTACTTC. The genes are TRBV5-1 and TRBJ2-5; 7 nucleotides match TRBD2. Germline V gives CDR1 SGHRS, CDR2 YFSETQ. This CDR3 has 14 residues. After removal of 4 bases from V and 5 bases from J, the junction contained 8 bases not matched to a gene.

This chain links TRBV30 with TRBJ1-2, with TRBD1 as a possible D gene (6 bases). CDR3 size: 14 residues. V was shortened by 2 bases and J by 0 bases, with 10 bases between the two germline ends. The germline V gene encodes CDR1 GTSNPN and CDR2 SVGIG (reference sequence). The CDR3 nucleotides are TGTGCCTGGAGTTGGGCAGGGGCTAACTATGGCTACACCTTC. Translating it yields CAWSWAGANYGYTF.

This chain links TRBV9 with TRBJ2-1; 7 nucleotides align to TRBD2. Germline V gives CDR1 SGDLS, CDR2 YYNGEE. The CDR3 runs to 16 residues. V lost 0 bases and J lost 2; bases outside the gene matches: 5. The CDR3 reads CASSVGVGGAYNEQFF. In DNA form, the CDR3 reads TGTGCCAGCAGCGTAGGAGTTGGGGGGGCCTACAATGAGCAGTTCTTC.

This clone was found a few times. J is TRBJ1-1 and V is TRBV6-5; D is undetermined. Trimming took off 6 bases at V and 1 base at J, with 6 bases between the two ends. CDR3 length: 12 amino acids. Germline CDR1 is MNHEY and CDR2 is SVGAGI. DNA for the CDR3: TGTGCCAGCAGAGCAAGGAACACTGAAGCTTTCTTT. Residues: CASRARNTEAFF.

The rearrangement joins TRBV5-1 to TRBJ2-5; D perhaps matches TRBD1 (5 bases). The J call may be in error: the DNA end matches TRBJ2-7 better. Germline V lookup: CDR1 SGHRS, CDR2 YFSETQ. This CDR3 comprises 13 residues. The CDR3 DNA reads as TGCGCCAGCAGCTCAGACAGCGCCTACGAGCAGTACTTC. It encodes CASSSDSAYEQYF.

This clone was recorded a few times. The rearrangement links TRBV6-6 to TRBJ1-5; D not resolved. CDR1 and CDR2 from the germline V gene are MNHNY and SVGAGI (reference sequence). V was clipped by 4 bases and J by 2 bases, with 9 bases between them. This CDR3 region has 14 residues. The CDR3 loop is CASSWGGRNQPQHF. Here the CDR3 DNA reads TGTGCCAGCAGTTGGGGAGGGCGCAATCAGCCCCAGCATTTT.

The chain employs TRBV4-3 and TRBJ2-3; no definite D call. V was shortened by 6 bases and J by 3 bases, with 7 bases between the two germline ends. The CDR3 spans 12 residues. In germline, CDR1 is LGHNA, CDR2 YSLEER. CDR3 residues: CASSVNTDTQYF. The DNA of the CDR3 is TGCGCCAGCAGTGTCAATACAGATACGCAGTATTTT.

J is TRBJ1-2 and V is TRBV11-2; D is unresolved. V lost 3 bases and J lost 1, with 9 bases in between. The V gene's germline CDR1 is SGHAT and CDR2 FQNNGV. This CDR3 comprises 14 residues. The CDR3, as DNA: TGTGCCAGCAGCTTCCAGGTCTTTAACTATGGCTACACCTTC. Its protein product is CASSFQVFNYGYTF.

The chain couples TRBV28 to TRBJ2-1; D is unresolved. V lost 4 bases, J lost 10 bases, and 11 bases lay in between. The CDR3 has 12 residues. Germline CDR1 is MDHEN and CDR2 is SYDVKM. This chain's CDR3 is CASSSNEWEQFF. DNA of the CDR3: TGTGCCAGCAGTTCTAACGAGTGGGAGCAGTTCTTC.

The rearrangement joins TRBV7-8 to TRBJ1-6; 9 bases are a match to TRBD1. The CDR3 totals 14 residues. The J segment lost 9 bases and the V segment lost 5 bases, leaving 5 bases of the junction unmatched. CDR1 and CDR2 from the germline V gene are SGHVS and FQNEAQ. CDR3 in DNA: TGTGCCAGCAGCCTGGGACAGGGTTCTTCACCCCTCCACTTT. Its protein product is CASSLGQGSSPLHF.

The chain recombines TRBV5-8 with TRBJ1-4, with 11 bases fitting TRBD1. This CDR3 has 17 residues. J was trimmed by 0 bases and V by 3 bases; bases with no gene match: 4. Germline V gives CDR1 SGHTS, CDR2 YDEGEE. The CDR3 region is CASSSGQGAATNEKLFF. The CDR3 DNA sequence: TGTGCCAGCAGCTCTGGACAGGGGGCAGCAACTAATGAAAAACTGTTTTTT.

The V call is TRBV28, the J call TRBJ2-3; D might be TRBD2 (6 bases). Trimming cost V 7 bases and J 8 bases, with 25 bases left between them. CDR1 MDHEN and CDR2 SYDVKM come from the germline V gene. The CDR3 is 16 residues long. As DNA, the CDR3 is TGTGCCAGCACTCTAGGGATTCGGGGGTTGGGGGGTACGCAGTATTTT. It codes for CASTLGIRGLGGTQYF.

This clone was counted between two and nine times. The gene calls are TRBV7-6 and TRBJ2-2, with D uncertain. The ends were cut back, 2 bases at V and 0 bases at J, with 16 bases in the middle. Germline CDR1 and CDR2: SGHVS and FNYEAQ. This CDR3 is built from 18 residues. CDR3 in amino acids: CASSLSSPGSPNTGELFF. CDR3 bases: TGTGCCAGCAGCTTATCTTCCCCTGGTAGCCCGAACACCGGGGAGCTGTTTTTT.

The chain recombines TRBV10-3 with TRBJ2-1, with 15 bases aligning to TRBD2. J lost 7 bases, V lost 3 bases, and 1 base had no gene match. Per the germline V gene, CDR1 is ENHRY and CDR2 is SYGVKD. This CDR3 has 15 residues. CDR3 sequence: CAISDGTSGGNEQFF. Here the CDR3 DNA reads TGTGCCATCAGTGACGGGACTAGCGGGGGGAATGAGCAGTTCTTC.

This clone was found once. V gene TRBV27 combines with J gene TRBJ2-3, with a weak D call TRBD2 (6 bases). Deletions cut 3 bases from V and 9 bases from J, with 13 bases between. CDR1 is MNHEY and CDR2 is SMNVEV in the germline V gene (reference sequence). CDR3 length: 13 amino acids. CDR3 in amino acids: CASSFESGVTQYF. The DNA of the CDR3 is TGTGCCAGCAGTTTTGAATCGGGGGTCACGCAGTATTTT.

This chain uses TRBV28 with TRBJ1-2; 7 bases fit TRBD1. The length of the CDR3 is 15 residues. V gave up 6 bases and J gave up 2 bases; unmatched junction bases: 9. The germline V gene encodes CDR1 MDHEN and CDR2 SYDVKM. The CDR3 spells CASSRFRDRNYGYTF. CDR3 coding DNA: TGTGCCAGCAGCCGTTTCCGGGACAGAAACTATGGCTACACCTTC.